This T cell receptor (beta chain) stems from a study of CD8 T cells in Susac syndrome. Points from the study as a whole: It was acknowledged by the study that relatively few individuals were included in its TCR sequencing and HLA analysis.

This CDR3 has 14 amino acids. The V gene's germline CDR1 is GTSNPN and CDR2 SVGIG (reference sequence). V was cut by 5 bases and J by 12 bases, with 24 bases left in between. RNA, at roughly 0.5 to 1 ug, was reverse transcribed with random hexamers. The immunoSEQ assay covered 54 Vbeta and 13 Jbeta segments for CDR3. MiXCR was run by TCRdb on the immunoSEQ multiplex PCR reads, yielding one entry per CDR3 protein. Of roughly 200,000 distinct CDR3 sequences listed, just under 95% were seen once; the top ten hold around 0.082%. High-throughput TCR beta sequencing covered peripheral CD8+ and CD4+ T cells. Bulk CD8+ and CD4+ cells came from magnetic negative isolation; CD8+ TEMRA by FACS. To note about this clonotype: Antigen: not known.

V and J are TRBV30 and TRBJ2-3, with D possibly being TRBD1 (5 bases). This sequence originates from a human donor with multiple sclerosis. The source material was CD4+ T cells from PBMCs. CDR3 region: CAWESSQGYGGQYF. In nucleotides, the CDR3 is TGTGCCTGGGAATCATCCCAGGGTTACGGTGGTCAGTATTTT. The full variable domain, its missing parts supplied by reference TRBV30 and TRBJ2-3, is SQTIHQWPATLVQPVGSPLSLECTVEGTSNPNLYWYRQAAGRGLQLLFYSVGIGQISSEVPQNLSASRPQDRQFILSSKKLLLSDSGFYLCAWESSQGYGGQYFGPGTRLTVL.